A selection of T cell receptor beta chains follows, all from one sample in a study of cytomegalovirus exposure and HLA in healthy donors. Produced via immunoSEQ multiplex PCR; TCRdb's table is partial and in-frame only. The sample yields 150,000 to 200,000 clones, roughly 81% seen once. Sequencing was done on a sample of PBMCs. These receptors all come from a man aged 18 to 35 in good health and CMV-seropositive. CDR3s include the opening cysteine and the closing phenylalanine or tryptophan. Fields, in order: CDR3 DNA, CDR3 protein, J gene, V gene, clone size, D gene. The D gene is left open where the match is weak. The size field is filled for only some rows; it gives once, few, many or a size class.

cdr3_nt: TGTGCCAGCAGTCTCACTAGCTGGGGTTCCTACAATGAGCAGTTCTTC
cdr3_aa: CASSLTSWGSYNEQFF
j_call: TRBJ2-1
v_call: TRBV27
clone_size: -
d_call: -

cdr3_nt: TGTGCCAGCAGCTACCCCGGGACAGGGTTATTGGGCACTGAAGCTTTCTTT
cdr3_aa: CASSYPGTGLLGTEAFF
j_call: TRBJ1-1
v_call: TRBV5-4
clone_size: once
d_call: TRBD1

cdr3_nt: TGTGCCAGCAGCTTAGCGCGGGTTCAGAACACTGAAGCTTTCTTT
cdr3_aa: CASSLARVQNTEAFF
j_call: TRBJ1-1
v_call: TRBV7-2
clone_size: -
d_call: -

cdr3_nt: TGTGCCAGCAGCTTAGGTAGCGGGGGGGTGGGTACGCAGTATTTT
cdr3_aa: CASSLGSGGVGTQYF
j_call: TRBJ2-3
v_call: TRBV7-2
clone_size: once
d_call: TRBD2

cdr3_nt: TGTGCCAGCAGCGCCTCCCTGGGCAGGGACACCGGGGAGCTGTTTTTT
cdr3_aa: CASSASLGRDTGELFF
j_call: TRBJ2-2
v_call: TRBV9
clone_size: -
d_call: -

cdr3_nt: TGTGCCAGCTCCCCCCTCGTCGGTGAGAACACTGAAGCTTTCTTT
cdr3_aa: CASSPLVGENTEAFF
j_call: TRBJ1-1
v_call: TRBV18
clone_size: -
d_call: -

cdr3_nt: TGCGCCAGCGCAGAGGGGGATGAGCAGTTCTTC
cdr3_aa: CASAEGDEQFF
j_call: TRBJ2-1
v_call: TRBV5-1
clone_size: -
d_call: -

cdr3_nt: TGTGCCAGCAGCTTAATCGGCTCCTACGAGCAGTACTTC
cdr3_aa: CASSLIGSYEQYF
j_call: TRBJ2-7
v_call: TRBV7-3
clone_size: -
d_call: -

cdr3_nt: TGTGCCACCAGCAGACCCTTACTAGCGGGAGATAATGAGCAGTTCTTC
cdr3_aa: CATSRPLLAGDNEQFF
j_call: TRBJ2-1
v_call: TRBV15
clone_size: -
d_call: TRBD2

cdr3_nt: TGCGCCAGCAGCCAAGGGACCGGGACAGGGGTTTCCTACGAGCAGTACTTC
cdr3_aa: CASSQGTGTGVSYEQYF
j_call: TRBJ2-7
v_call: TRBV4-1
clone_size: -
d_call: TRBD1

cdr3_nt: TGCAGCGTTGCAGATAGTTACAATGAGCAGTTCTTC
cdr3_aa: CSVADSYNEQFF
j_call: TRBJ2-1
v_call: TRBV29-1
clone_size: -
d_call: -

cdr3_nt: TGTGCCAGCAGCCGCGGACAGTCCTACACAGATACGCAGTATTTT
cdr3_aa: CASSRGQSYTDTQYF
j_call: TRBJ2-3
v_call: TRBV7-2
clone_size: -
d_call: -

cdr3_nt: TGTGCCAGCAGCGCCACCGGACAGGGAGGTGGGACCCAGTACTTC
cdr3_aa: CASSATGQGGGTQYF
j_call: TRBJ2-5
v_call: TRBV11-1
clone_size: -
d_call: TRBD1

cdr3_nt: TGTGCCAGCAGCCCCCCAGCGGGGGGACCCTACAATGAGCAGTTCTTC
cdr3_aa: CASSPPAGGPYNEQFF
j_call: TRBJ2-1
v_call: TRBV9
clone_size: -
d_call: TRBD2

cdr3_nt: TGTGCCAGCAGCTTGACAGGGGGCGGGGGCTATGGCTACACCTTC
cdr3_aa: CASSLTGGGGYGYTF
j_call: TRBJ1-2
v_call: TRBV7-2
clone_size: -
d_call: TRBD1

cdr3_nt: TGCGCCAGCAGCCTTAGCGGGTCTGAGGGAAACGAGCAGTACTTC
cdr3_aa: CASSLSGSEGNEQYF
j_call: TRBJ2-7
v_call: TRBV5-1
clone_size: -
d_call: TRBD2

cdr3_nt: TGCGCCAGCAGCCAACGACAGGGGGCCGAAAACATTCAGTACTTC
cdr3_aa: CASSQRQGAENIQYF
j_call: TRBJ2-4
v_call: TRBV4-1
clone_size: -
d_call: TRBD1

cdr3_nt: TGTGCCAGTAGCCCCAGGTTCGCGAACACCGGGGAGCTGTTTTTT
cdr3_aa: CASSPRFANTGELFF
j_call: TRBJ2-2
v_call: TRBV19
clone_size: -
d_call: -

cdr3_nt: TGTGCCAGCGTGGATAGACAGGGAGGCACAGATACGCAGTATTTT
cdr3_aa: CASVDRQGGTDTQYF
j_call: TRBJ2-3
v_call: TRBV5-4
clone_size: -
d_call: TRBD1

cdr3_nt: TGTGCCATCAGTGGGTCAGGGGGTAACAATGAGCAGTTCTTC
cdr3_aa: CAISGSGGNNEQFF
j_call: TRBJ2-1
v_call: TRBV10-3
clone_size: -
d_call: TRBD1

cdr3_nt: TGTGCCAGCAGTTACCCCGGGACAGGGGGAATGACTGAAGCTTTCTTT
cdr3_aa: CASSYPGTGGMTEAFF
j_call: TRBJ1-1
v_call: TRBV6-5
clone_size: -
d_call: TRBD1

cdr3_nt: TGTGCCAGCAGCTTAGTAGCGGACGGGGAGCTGTTTTTT
cdr3_aa: CASSLVADGELFF
j_call: TRBJ2-2
v_call: TRBV7-2
clone_size: -
d_call: -

cdr3_nt: TGTGCCAGCAGCTCCAGTTTTCCCTCTGGGGCCAACGTCCTGACTTTC
cdr3_aa: CASSSSFPSGANVLTF
j_call: TRBJ2-6
v_call: TRBV7-3
clone_size: -
d_call: -

cdr3_nt: TGTGCCATCAGTGAGGGGACAGGGAGCTACGAGCAGTACTTC
cdr3_aa: CAISEGTGSYEQYF
j_call: TRBJ2-7
v_call: TRBV10-3
clone_size: -
d_call: TRBD1

cdr3_nt: TGCGCCAGCAGCCAAACAGCCTACGAGCAGTACTTC
cdr3_aa: CASSQTAYEQYF
j_call: TRBJ2-7
v_call: TRBV4-1
clone_size: -
d_call: -

cdr3_nt: TGTGCCAGCAGTGAATTCGGACTAAACACCTTC
cdr3_aa: CASSEFGLNTF
j_call: TRBJ1-2
v_call: TRBV6-1
clone_size: -
d_call: -

cdr3_nt: TGCAGTGCTAGAGCCGGGGACTTTCAGTACTTC
cdr3_aa: CSARAGDFQYF
j_call: TRBJ2-4
v_call: TRBV20-1
clone_size: -
d_call: -

cdr3_nt: TGCGCCAGCAGCCAAGATCTGGAACAGGTTAAAATTTACGAGCAGTACTTC
cdr3_aa: CASSQDLEQVKIYEQYF
j_call: TRBJ2-7
v_call: TRBV4-1
clone_size: -
d_call: -

cdr3_nt: TGTGCCAGCAGCTCCGGGACAGGGGCCAGCTCCTACGAGCAGTACTTC
cdr3_aa: CASSSGTGASSYEQYF
j_call: TRBJ2-7
v_call: TRBV7-8
clone_size: -
d_call: TRBD1

cdr3_nt: TGTGCCAGCACCGGGACAGGGGGCGTTTATTCCATAGACTATGGCTACACCTTC
cdr3_aa: CASTGTGGVYSIDYGYTF
j_call: TRBJ1-2
v_call: TRBV18
clone_size: -
d_call: TRBD1

cdr3_nt: TGCGCCAGCACTCAGGGGAATTCACCCCTCCACTTT
cdr3_aa: CASTQGNSPLHF
j_call: TRBJ1-6
v_call: TRBV5-1
clone_size: -
d_call: -

cdr3_nt: TGTGCCAGCACTCAATTCGGGGTGACTGCCTACGAGCAGTACTTC
cdr3_aa: CASTQFGVTAYEQYF
j_call: TRBJ2-7
v_call: TRBV6-1
clone_size: -
d_call: -

cdr3_nt: TGTGCCAGCAGCTTAAGGAGATCTCCGGAAAAACTGTTTTTT
cdr3_aa: CASSLRRSPEKLFF
j_call: TRBJ1-4
v_call: TRBV7-9
clone_size: -
d_call: -

cdr3_nt: TGTGCCAGCAGCTACCGGGGAGGGTCCTTGAACACTGAAGCTTTCTTT
cdr3_aa: CASSYRGGSLNTEAFF
j_call: TRBJ1-1
v_call: TRBV7-2
clone_size: -
d_call: -

cdr3_nt: TGTGCCAGTAGTATCCCCTCCCCTACGGGGGCGGCGGGGGGGCTGAGTGAGCAGTTCTTC
cdr3_aa: CASSIPSPTGAAGGLSEQFF
j_call: TRBJ2-1
v_call: TRBV19
clone_size: -
d_call: TRBD2

cdr3_nt: TGTGCCAGCAGCTTAGGGAGCTCGGGCTATGGCTACACCTTC
cdr3_aa: CASSLGSSGYGYTF
j_call: TRBJ1-2
v_call: TRBV11-3
clone_size: -
d_call: -

cdr3_nt: TGTGCCAGCAGACTACTAGCGGGGTCCGAGCAGTACTTC
cdr3_aa: CASRLLAGSEQYF
j_call: TRBJ2-7
v_call: TRBV7-2
clone_size: -
d_call: TRBD2

cdr3_nt: TGTGCCAGCAGTGAACAAGAACAGGGAGGGTACGAGCAGTACTTC
cdr3_aa: CASSEQEQGGYEQYF
j_call: TRBJ2-7
v_call: TRBV6-1
clone_size: -
d_call: -

cdr3_nt: TGTGCCAGTAGTATAGGGGGCAGGACTAATGAAAAACTGTTTTTT
cdr3_aa: CASSIGGRTNEKLFF
j_call: TRBJ1-4
v_call: TRBV19
clone_size: -
d_call: -

cdr3_nt: TGTGCCAGCTTGTTAATGCTAGCGGGGACCTACAATGAGCAGTTCTTC
cdr3_aa: CASLLMLAGTYNEQFF
j_call: TRBJ2-1
v_call: TRBV5-4
clone_size: -
d_call: TRBD2

cdr3_nt: TGTGCCAGCAGCTCAGGGGGCGGGGAGCTGTTTTTT
cdr3_aa: CASSSGGGELFF
j_call: TRBJ2-2
v_call: TRBV7-9
clone_size: -
d_call: TRBD1

cdr3_nt: TGTGCCACCAGCATCGGACAGGAGAATTCACCCCTCCACTTT
cdr3_aa: CATSIGQENSPLHF
j_call: TRBJ1-6
v_call: TRBV15
clone_size: -
d_call: TRBD1

cdr3_nt: TGTGCCAGCAGCCCCCGGGACAGATTAGATTCACCCCTCCACTTT
cdr3_aa: CASSPRDRLDSPLHF
j_call: TRBJ1-6
v_call: TRBV5-4
clone_size: -
d_call: TRBD1